Shown below are 3 T cell receptor beta chains from a single sample sequenced in a study of blood T cell repertoires in COVID-19. TCRdb's copy holds only in-frame clones and misses some; the assay was immunoSEQ multiplex PCR. The sample holds about 63,000 clones; 88% are singletons and the top ten take 4.7%. The source material was peripheral blood. These receptors were taken from a human donor in a cohort sampled during active COVID-19.

This clone was detected only a few times. This chain connects TRBV5-1 to TRBJ1-1; D might be TRBD1 (5 bases). V was cut by 5 bases and J by 2 bases, with 13 bases left in between. Germline CDR1 is SGHRS and CDR2 is YFSETQ. There are 14 residues in the CDR3. The CDR3 DNA reads as TGCGCCAGCAGACCGAGTCAGGGAAACACTGAAGCTTTCTTT. Translated, it gives CASRPSQGNTEAFF.

The chain couples TRBV19 to TRBJ2-2; D perhaps matches TRBD1 (7 bases). There are 18 residues in the CDR3. V shed 5 bases and J shed 4 bases, with 23 bases lying between them. The germline V gene encodes CDR1 LNHDA and CDR2 SQIVND (reference sequence). The CDR3 loop is CASSYWGDSPGGTGELFF. For the CDR3, the DNA is TGTGCCAGTAGTTACTGGGGGGACAGTCCGGGCGGCACCGGGGAGCTGTTTTTT.

J is TRBJ2-3 and V is TRBV12-5; possibly TRBD2 for D (5 bases). The V end lost 4 bases, the J end lost 8 bases, and 13 bases lay between the germline ends. In germline, CDR1 is LGHNT, CDR2 FRNRAP. The CDR3 runs 13 residues. The CDR3 spells CASGSDWHGTQYF. CDR3 bases: TGTGCTAGTGGTTCGGACTGGCATGGTACGCAGTATTTT.